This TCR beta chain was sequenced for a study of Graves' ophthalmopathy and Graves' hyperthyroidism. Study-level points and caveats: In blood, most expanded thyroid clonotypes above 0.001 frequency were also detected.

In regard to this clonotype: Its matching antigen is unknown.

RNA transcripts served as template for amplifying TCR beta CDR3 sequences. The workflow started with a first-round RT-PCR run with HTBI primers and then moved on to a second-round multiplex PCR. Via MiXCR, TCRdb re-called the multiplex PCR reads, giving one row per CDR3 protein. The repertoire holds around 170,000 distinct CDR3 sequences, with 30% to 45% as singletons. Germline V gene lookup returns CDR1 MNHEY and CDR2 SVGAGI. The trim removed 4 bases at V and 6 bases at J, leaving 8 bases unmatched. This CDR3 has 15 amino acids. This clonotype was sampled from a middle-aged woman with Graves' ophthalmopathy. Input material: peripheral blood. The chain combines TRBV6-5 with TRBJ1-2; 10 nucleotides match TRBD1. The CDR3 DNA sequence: TGTGCCAGCAGTTTCTATGACAGGGGGCGCGATGGCTACACCTTC. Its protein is CASSFYDRGRDGYTF.